The 14 T cell receptor beta chains presented below share a single source sample, sequenced in a study of cytomegalovirus exposure and HLA in healthy donors. Primers: 60 Vbeta forward and 13 Jbeta reverse. Profiled with immunoSEQ multiplex PCR; TCRdb holds only in-frame clones, not every one. The table includes roughly 90,000 clones, around 70% detected once. The material sequenced was PBMCs. The receptors originated from a man under 40 in good health and CMV-seropositive.

This clone was seen only a few times. The rearrangement joins TRBV4-1 to TRBJ2-7; D ambiguous. The V gene lost 3 bases and the J gene lost 1 base, with 7 bases spanning the gap. The CDR3 is made up of 13 amino acids. Per the germline V gene, CDR1 is MGHRA and CDR2 is YSYEKL. DNA for the CDR3: TGCGCCAGCAGCCAGGAGAGGTCCTACGAGCAGTACTTC. This codes for CASSQERSYEQYF.

The chain is built from TRBV6-5 and TRBJ2-2; 9 nucleotides line up with TRBD2. Germline V lookup: CDR1 MNHEY, CDR2 SVGAGI. The CDR3 contains 16 residues. V lost 2 bases to trimming and J lost 6 bases; unmatched junction nucleotides: 7. The CDR3 spells CASSYPAGGAPGELFF. CDR3 in DNA: TGTGCCAGCAGTTACCCAGCGGGGGGTGCACCCGGGGAGCTGTTTTTT.

The CDR3 loop is CASSQKQGAHGYTF. CDR3 DNA: TGTGCCAGCAGTCAGAAACAGGGTGCCCATGGCTACACCTTC. The genes are TRBV2 and TRBJ1-2; weak D call: TRBD1 (6 bases). Germline V gene data show CDR1 as SNHLY and CDR2 as FYNNEI. The ends were cut back, 5 bases at V and 6 bases at J, with 16 bases in the middle. This CDR3 comprises 14 residues.

Concerning this clone: Other DNA sequences in the same sample also yield this CDR3. V usage is TRBV9 and J usage is TRBJ2-1; TRBD2 is a possible D gene (6 bases). Trimming removed 1 base from V and 2 bases from J, with 10 bases in between. The CDR3 length is 15 residues. CDR1 is SGDLS, CDR2 YYNGEE, per germline. The CDR3 here is CASSVSGSPYNEQFF. Written as DNA, the CDR3 is TGTGCCAGCAGCGTATCCGGGAGTCCCTACAATGAGCAGTTCTTC.

This chain uses TRBV7-3 with TRBJ1-1, with a possible D match to TRBD1 (5 bases). V shed 1 base and J shed 6 bases, with 9 bases lying between them. CDR1 SGHTA and CDR2 FQGTGA come from the germline V gene. CDR3 length: 13 residues. CDR3 sequence (DNA): TGTGCCAGCAGCTTAAGTTTAGGGGCTGAAGCTTTCTTT. Protein product: CASSLSLGAEAFF.

V and J are TRBV9 and TRBJ2-5, with D uncertain. Germline V gives CDR1 SGDLS, CDR2 YYNGEE. V was pared by 3 bases and J by 0 bases, with 3 bases between. The CDR3 covers 12 residues. CDR3 DNA sequence: TGTGCCAGCAGCGCTAACCAAGAGACCCAGTACTTC. Encoded protein: CASSANQETQYF.

The V and J genes are TRBV5-8 and TRBJ2-5, with a tentative D call TRBD2 (5 bases). V lost 4 bases, J lost 1 base, and 11 bases lay in between. CDR1 is SGHTS and CDR2 is YDEGEE in the germline V gene. The CDR3 is 14 residues long. In nucleotides, the CDR3 is TGTGCCAGCAGCGGAGGCTTTTTCCAAGAGACCCAGTACTTC. Encoded protein: CASSGGFFQETQYF.

For this clone: At one end the junction does not follow the germline gene, possibly because of a read error. The J gene is TRBJ1-4, the V gene TRBV27; perhaps TRBD1 as D (5 bases). The length of the CDR3 is 14 residues. Germline CDR1 reads MNHEY; CDR2 reads SMNVEV (reference sequence). CDR3 in amino acids: CASSLSWGDEKLFF. The CDR3 nucleotides are TGTGCCAGCAGTCTATCGTGGGGGGATGAAAAACTGTTTTTT.

The V call is TRBV7-2, the J call TRBJ1-2, with TRBD1 matching 7 bases. Germline lookup yields CDR1 SGHTA and CDR2 FQGNSA. The CDR3 covers 15 residues. With V trimmed by 2 bases and J by 6 bases, 9 bases remained unmatched. The CDR3 loop is CASSLTFEGADGYTF. The CDR3 DNA is TGTGCCAGCAGCTTAACTTTTGAGGGGGCAGATGGCTACACCTTC. The complete variable domain, with remaining parts taken from reference TRBV7-2 and TRBJ1-2, reads GAGVSQSPSNKVTEKGKDVELRCDPISGHTALYWYRQSLGQGLEFLIYFQGNSAPDKSGLPSDRFSAERTGGSVSTLTIQRTQQEDSAVYLCASSLTFEGADGYTFGSGTRLTVV.

V and J are TRBV11-3 and TRBJ2-3; 7 bases fit TRBD1. The germline gives CDR1 SGHNT, CDR2 YENEEA. The length of the CDR3 is 14 residues. V was pared by 5 bases and J by 3 bases, with 5 bases of the junction left unmatched. The CDR3 here is CASSTRQGTDTQYF. In nucleotides, the CDR3 is TGTGCCAGCAGCACCAGACAGGGAACAGATACGCAGTATTTT.

The J gene is TRBJ1-4, the V gene TRBV15; TRBD1 is a possible D gene (5 bases). CDR1 is LNHNV, CDR2 YYDKDF, per germline (reference sequence). V was pared by 0 bases and J by 0 bases, with 11 bases between. The CDR3 runs to 17 residues. Here the CDR3 DNA reads TGTGCCACCAGCAGAGATCAGGGATACTCAACTAATGAAAAACTGTTTTTT. This codes for CATSRDQGYSTNEKLFF.

The V call is TRBV11-1, the J call TRBJ2-4; TRBD2 aligns across 7 bases. Trimming took 5 bases from V and 9 from J; bases not matched to a gene: 16. This CDR3 has 16 residues. CDR1 and CDR2 from the germline V gene are SGHAT and FQDESV (reference sequence). CDR3 coding DNA: TGTGCCAGCAGCGTACAGGTGGGGAGGGGTCATCCCATTCAGTACTTC. Its protein product is CASSVQVGRGHPIQYF.

The chain joins TRBV5-4 to TRBJ2-1; 11 bases agree with TRBD2. Germline assignment: CDR1 SGHNT and CDR2 YYREEE (reference sequence). The trim removed 1 base at V and 10 bases at J, leaving 16 bases unmatched. The CDR3 is 18 residues long. The CDR3 DNA is TGTGCCAGCAGCTTGAGGCTAGCGGGGGGCCTCTCTTTTGGAGAGCAGTTCTTC. It is translated as CASSLRLAGGLSFGEQFF. Combining the CDR3 with reference TRBV5-4 and TRBJ2-1 gives the whole variable domain ETGVTQSPTHLIKTRGQQVTLRCSSQSGHNTVSWYQQALGQGPQFIFQYYREEENGRGNFPPRFSGLQFPNYSSELNVNALELDDSALYLCASSLRLAGGLSFGEQFFGPGTRLTVL.

The rearrangement joins TRBV18 to TRBJ2-7; tentative D call: TRBD2 (6 bases). V was pared by 6 bases and J by 0 bases, with 12 bases between. This CDR3 contains 14 residues. Germline V gene data show CDR1 as KGHSH and CDR2 as LQKENI. CDR3 nucleotides: TGTGCCAGCTCCCAGGGACTTGTCTCCTACGAGCAGTACTTC. Residues: CASSQGLVSYEQYF. The full variable domain, its missing parts supplied by reference TRBV18 and TRBJ2-7, is NAGVMQNPRHLVRRRGQEARLRCSPMKGHSHVYWYRQLPEEGLKFMVYLQKENIIDESGMPKERFSAEFPKEGPSILRIQQVVRGDSAAYFCASSQGLVSYEQYFGPGTRLTVT.